This T cell receptor beta chain was captured in a study of blood T cell repertoires in COVID-19 (dated by TCRdb to the early 2020s). General notes on the study: Collaborator samples came from the United States, Italy and Spain and covered acute and convalescent phases of COVID-19. The prospective study material was composed of cDNA or gDNA derived from T cells, B-cell-depleted T cells, or PBMCs. The dataset comprised deeply sampled blood TCRbeta repertoires from subjects exposed to, actively infected with, or recovered from COVID-19. The repertoires were released in a freely available public database meant as a resource for research on the immune response to SARS-CoV-2. The samples were drawn from two sources: the first 160 participants of the ongoing ImmuneRACE study, and 1,254 subjects contributed by 6 global collaborators. The sample metadata nearly always contained a de-identified subject ID, COVID-19 status, age in years and sex. Where available, HLA class I and class II types were taken from metadata supplied by the sample provider and were not determined by assay-based typing. Findings and caveats that apply to the study as a whole: Clinical and demographic metadata were provided uncurated, with the amount varying by source and participant.

Measured from the cysteine to the phenylalanine, the CDR3 is 16 residues long. The entry retains the CDR3 DNA only, 48 bases that are in frame from base 1. After removal of 5 bases from V and 4 bases from J, the junction retains 13 bases not matched to a gene. Per the germline V gene, SGHNT is the CDR1 and YENEEA is the CDR2. Participants in the prospective study were enrolled through a virtual design, were aged about 18 to 100 years, and lived in roughly 24 United States geographic areas. In the prospective study, cohorts were assigned on the basis of participant-reported clinical history obtained from a screening survey and a study questionnaire. Recovered participants in ImmuneRACE Cohort 3 were defined by two consecutive negative NP/OP PCR tests, clearance by a healthcare professional, or resolution of symptoms. Mobile phlebotomists in the prospective study collected whole blood, serum and a nasopharyngeal or oropharyngeal swab from every participant. Over a roughly 2-month period, participants in the prospective study had the option of providing additional blood draws and questionnaires. Prospective study blood samples were shipped either frozen or at room temperature before DNA extraction.

TCRbeta CDR3 regions were amplified from genomic DNA using the immunoSEQ Assay, a bias-controlled multiplex PCR. The original methods were these. Within the assay, amplification of reference gene primers was used to estimate how many nucleated cells each sample contained. Sequence reads were collapsed and filtered to measure the absolute abundance of every unique TCRbeta CDR3 rearrangement. Productive Simpson clonality was computed per sample as the square root of Simpson's diversity index over productive rearrangements. Drawn from immuneACCESS, this table holds only the in-frame rearrangements with V and J called that TCRdb kept. Clones are partly lost; checked studies trace under half to an unresolved V gene and leave the rest unexplained. That table supplies the V and J calls and clone size; D and trimming were determined from the DNA. This sample is represented by almost 200,000 clones; more than 80% of them were singletons. The ten largest make up roughly 8.8% of the sample.

As for this clone: Its recognized antigen is unknown. Base quality data are lacking; no much larger clone is found one base away.

Recombination linked TRBV11-3 to TRBJ1-2, with 7 junctional bases fitting TRBD1. The specimen was PBMCs or T cells enriched from blood (not recorded which). The TCR originated in a woman between 18 and 30 years old who had recovered from COVID-19. At the DNA level, the sequence is TGTGCCAGCAGCACGGCGAACAGGGGCGACTCCTATGGCTACACCTTC. This gives the protein CASSTANRGDSYGYTF.